The sequence of this T cell receptor (beta chain) was determined in a study of blood T cell repertoires in COVID-19. Study-level background: Donors in the United States, Italy and Spain gave samples during acute or convalescent COVID-19. Sample material is recorded as cDNA or gDNA derived from T cells, B-cell-depleted T cells, or PBMCs.

Germline V gives CDR1 MGHRA, CDR2 YSYEKL. This CDR3 contains 13 residues. V lost 6 bases and J 7 bases, leaving 16 bases between the germline ends. In the authors' workflow: How many nucleated cells were present was estimated from reference gene primer amplification. TCRdb's table, derived via immunoSEQ multiplex PCR, lists solely in-frame clones and lacks some. The V and J calls and clone size were taken over from that table, and D and trimming were inferred from the DNA. The sample consists of 53,000 or so clones, around 85% of them appearing once. What was sequenced was peripheral blood. The origin of this receptor is a man between 65 and 85 years old with active COVID-19. V and J are TRBV4-1 and TRBJ2-7, with D maybe TRBD1 (6 bases). Here the CDR3 reads CASREGGRGEQYF. The CDR3 DNA reads as TGCGCCAGCAGGGAAGGGGGACGGGGTGAGCAGTACTTC.